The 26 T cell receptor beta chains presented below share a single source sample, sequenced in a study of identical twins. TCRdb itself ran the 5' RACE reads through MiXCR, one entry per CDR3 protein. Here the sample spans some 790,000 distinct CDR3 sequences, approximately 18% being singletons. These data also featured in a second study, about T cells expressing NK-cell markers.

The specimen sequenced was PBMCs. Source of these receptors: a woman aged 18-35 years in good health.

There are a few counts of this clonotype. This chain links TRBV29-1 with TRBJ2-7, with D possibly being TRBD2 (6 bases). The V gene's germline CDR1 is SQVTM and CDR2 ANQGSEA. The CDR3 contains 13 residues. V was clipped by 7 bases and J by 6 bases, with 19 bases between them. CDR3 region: CSAGGQGGREQYF. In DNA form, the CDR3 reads TGCAGCGCTGGAGGGCAGGGAGGTCGCGAGCAGTACTTC.

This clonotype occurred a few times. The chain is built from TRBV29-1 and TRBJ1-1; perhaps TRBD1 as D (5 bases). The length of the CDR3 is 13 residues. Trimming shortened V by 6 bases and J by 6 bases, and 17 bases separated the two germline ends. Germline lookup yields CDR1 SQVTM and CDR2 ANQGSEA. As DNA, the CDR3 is TGCAGCGTAGGTCAAGGGGTAAGGGCTGAAGCTTTCTTT. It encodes CSVGQGVRAEAFF.

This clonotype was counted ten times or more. Written as DNA, the CDR3 is TGTGCCAGCAGCTCCGGGACAGTTGAGACCCAGTACTTC. Protein product: CASSSGTVETQYF. The chain employs TRBV12-3 or TRBV12-4 and TRBJ2-5; 7 bases map to TRBD1. This CDR3 has 13 amino acids. V shed 6 bases and J 5 bases; nucleotides not matched to a gene: 6.

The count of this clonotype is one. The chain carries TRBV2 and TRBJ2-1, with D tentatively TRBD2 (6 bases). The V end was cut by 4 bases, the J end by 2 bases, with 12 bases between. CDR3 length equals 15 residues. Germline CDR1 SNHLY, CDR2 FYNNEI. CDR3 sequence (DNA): TGTGCCAGCAGTGCCGCGGGGTTCACCTACAATGAGCAGTTCTTC. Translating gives CASSAAGFTYNEQFF.

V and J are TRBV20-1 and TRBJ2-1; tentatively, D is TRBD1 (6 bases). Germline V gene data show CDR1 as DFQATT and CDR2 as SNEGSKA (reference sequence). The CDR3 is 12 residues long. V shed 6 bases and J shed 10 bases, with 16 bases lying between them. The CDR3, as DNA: TGCAGTGCCGGGACAAATGGGAGAGAGCAGTTCTTC. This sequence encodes CSAGTNGREQFF.

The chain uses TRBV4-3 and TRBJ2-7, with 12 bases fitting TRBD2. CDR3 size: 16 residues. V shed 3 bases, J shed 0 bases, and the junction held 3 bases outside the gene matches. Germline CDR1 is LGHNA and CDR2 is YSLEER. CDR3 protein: CASSHRTSGTSYEQYF. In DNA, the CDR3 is TGCGCCAGCAGCCACAGGACTAGCGGGACCTCCTACGAGCAGTACTTC.

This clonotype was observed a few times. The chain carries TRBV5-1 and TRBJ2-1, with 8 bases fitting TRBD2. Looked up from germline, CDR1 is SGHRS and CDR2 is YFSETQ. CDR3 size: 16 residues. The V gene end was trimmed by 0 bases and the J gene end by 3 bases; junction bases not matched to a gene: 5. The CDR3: CASSLEGRGVYNEQFF. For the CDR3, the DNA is TGCGCCAGCAGCTTGGAAGGGCGGGGGGTCTACAATGAGCAGTTCTTC.

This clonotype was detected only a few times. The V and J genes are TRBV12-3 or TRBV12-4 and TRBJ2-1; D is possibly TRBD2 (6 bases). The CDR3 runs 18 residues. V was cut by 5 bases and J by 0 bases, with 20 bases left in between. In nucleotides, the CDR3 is TGTGCCAGCAGTACCCACAGGAGGGGCTTATCCTCCTACAATGAGCAGTTCTTC. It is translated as CASSTHRRGLSSYNEQFF.

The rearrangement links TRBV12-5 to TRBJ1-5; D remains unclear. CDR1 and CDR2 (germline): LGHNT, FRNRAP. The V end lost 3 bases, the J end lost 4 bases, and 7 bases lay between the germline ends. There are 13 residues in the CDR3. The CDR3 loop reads CASGFYKNQPQHF. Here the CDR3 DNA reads TGTGCTAGTGGTTTTTACAAAAATCAGCCCCAGCATTTT.

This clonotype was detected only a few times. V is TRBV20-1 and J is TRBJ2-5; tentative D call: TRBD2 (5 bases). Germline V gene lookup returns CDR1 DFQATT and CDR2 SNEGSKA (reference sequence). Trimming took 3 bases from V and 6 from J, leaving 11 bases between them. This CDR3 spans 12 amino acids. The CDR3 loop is CSASLATKTQYF. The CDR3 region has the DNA TGCAGTGCTAGTCTAGCAACCAAGACCCAGTACTTC.

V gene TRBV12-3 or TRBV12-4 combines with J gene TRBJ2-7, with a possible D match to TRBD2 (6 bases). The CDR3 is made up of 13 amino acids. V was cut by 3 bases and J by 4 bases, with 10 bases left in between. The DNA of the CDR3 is TGTGCCAGCAGTTTCCGGGACTTGTACGAGCAGTACTTC. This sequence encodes CASSFRDLYEQYF.

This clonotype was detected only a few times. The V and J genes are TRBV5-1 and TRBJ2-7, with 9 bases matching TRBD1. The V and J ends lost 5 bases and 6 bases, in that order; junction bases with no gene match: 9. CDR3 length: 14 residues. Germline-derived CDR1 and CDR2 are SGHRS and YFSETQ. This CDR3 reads CASRQRDRASEQYF. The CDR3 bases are TGCGCCAGCAGACAGAGGGACAGGGCTAGCGAGCAGTACTTC.

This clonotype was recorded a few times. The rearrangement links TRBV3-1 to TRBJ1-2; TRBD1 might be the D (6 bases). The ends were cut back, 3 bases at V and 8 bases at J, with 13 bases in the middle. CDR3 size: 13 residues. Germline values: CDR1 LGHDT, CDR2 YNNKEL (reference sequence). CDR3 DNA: TGTGCCAGCAGCCATAAGCAGGGGCGAGGCTACACCTTC. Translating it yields CASSHKQGRGYTF.

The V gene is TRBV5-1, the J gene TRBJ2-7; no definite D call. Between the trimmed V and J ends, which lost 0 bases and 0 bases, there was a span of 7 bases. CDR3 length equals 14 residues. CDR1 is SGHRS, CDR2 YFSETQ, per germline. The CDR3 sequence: CASSLAVFSYEQYF. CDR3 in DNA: TGCGCCAGCAGCTTGGCGGTGTTCTCCTACGAGCAGTACTTC. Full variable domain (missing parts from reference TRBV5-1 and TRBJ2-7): KAGVTQTPRYLIKTRGQQVTLSCSPISGHRSVSWYQQTPGQGLQFLFEYFSETQRNKGNFPGRFSGRQFSNSRSEMNVSTLELGDSALYLCASSLAVFSYEQYFGPGTRLTVT.

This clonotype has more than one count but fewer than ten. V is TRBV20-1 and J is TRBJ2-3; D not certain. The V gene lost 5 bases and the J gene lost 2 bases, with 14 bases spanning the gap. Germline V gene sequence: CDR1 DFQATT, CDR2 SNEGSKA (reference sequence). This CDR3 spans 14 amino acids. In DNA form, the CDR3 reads TGCAGTGCTCGCTTGAGGCGACCCACAGATACGCAGTATTTT. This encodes CSARLRRPTDTQYF.

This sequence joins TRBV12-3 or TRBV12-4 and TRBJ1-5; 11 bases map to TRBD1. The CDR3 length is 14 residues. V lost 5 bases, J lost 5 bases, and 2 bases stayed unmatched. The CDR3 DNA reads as TGTGCCAGCAGTGGGACAGGGGGAGATCAGCCCCAGCATTTT. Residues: CASSGTGGDQPQHF.

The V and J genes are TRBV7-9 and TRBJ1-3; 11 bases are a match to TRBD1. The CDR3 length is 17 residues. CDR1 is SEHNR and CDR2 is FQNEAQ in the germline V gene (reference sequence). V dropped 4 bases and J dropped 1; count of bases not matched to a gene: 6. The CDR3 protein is CASSSGTGGISGNTIYF. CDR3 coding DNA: TGTGCCAGCAGCTCCGGGACAGGGGGAATATCTGGAAACACCATATATTTT.

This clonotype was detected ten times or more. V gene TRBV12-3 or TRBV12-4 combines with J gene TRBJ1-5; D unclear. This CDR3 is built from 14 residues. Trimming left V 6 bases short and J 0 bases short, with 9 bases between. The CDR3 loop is CASSFGGSNQPQHF. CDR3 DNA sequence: TGTGCCAGCAGCTTCGGCGGTAGCAATCAGCCCCAGCATTTT.

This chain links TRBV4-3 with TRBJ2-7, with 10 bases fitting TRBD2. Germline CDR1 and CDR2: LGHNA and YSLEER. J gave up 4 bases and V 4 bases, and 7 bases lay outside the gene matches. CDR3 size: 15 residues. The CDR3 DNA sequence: TGCGCCAGCAGCCCTAAGGCTAGCGGGAGTTACGAGCAGTACTTC. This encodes CASSPKASGSYEQYF.

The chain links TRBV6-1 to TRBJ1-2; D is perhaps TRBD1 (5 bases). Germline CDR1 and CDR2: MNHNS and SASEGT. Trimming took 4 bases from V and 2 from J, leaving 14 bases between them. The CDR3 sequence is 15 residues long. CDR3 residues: CASSGGVGPNYGYTF. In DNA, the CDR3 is TGTGCCAGCAGTGGGGGGGTGGGGCCGAACTATGGCTACACCTTC.

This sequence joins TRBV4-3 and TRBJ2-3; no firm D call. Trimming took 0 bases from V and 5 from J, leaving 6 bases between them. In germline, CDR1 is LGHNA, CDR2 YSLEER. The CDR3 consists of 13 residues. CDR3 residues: CASSQESGDTQYF. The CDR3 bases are TGCGCCAGCAGCCAAGAGTCGGGAGATACGCAGTATTTT.

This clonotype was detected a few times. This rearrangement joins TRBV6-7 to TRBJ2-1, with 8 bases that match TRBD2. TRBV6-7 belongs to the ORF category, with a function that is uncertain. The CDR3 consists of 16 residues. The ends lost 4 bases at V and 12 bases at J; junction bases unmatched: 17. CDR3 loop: CASSSQTSGTSIGQFF. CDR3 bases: TGTGCCAGCAGTTCCCAAACTAGCGGAACCTCTATCGGGCAGTTCTTC.

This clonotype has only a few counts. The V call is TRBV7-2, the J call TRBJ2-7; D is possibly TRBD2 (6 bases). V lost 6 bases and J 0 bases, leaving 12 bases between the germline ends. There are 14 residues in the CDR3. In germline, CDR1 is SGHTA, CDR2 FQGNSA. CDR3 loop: CASSRTSSSYEQYF. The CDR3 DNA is TGTGCCAGCAGTCGTACTAGCAGCTCCTACGAGCAGTACTTC. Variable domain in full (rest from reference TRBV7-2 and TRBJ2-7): GAGVSQSPSNKVTEKGKDVELRCDPISGHTALYWYRQSLGQGLEFLIYFQGNSAPDKSGLPSDRFSAERTGGSVSTLTIQRTQQEDSAVYLCASSRTSSSYEQYFGPGTRLTVT.

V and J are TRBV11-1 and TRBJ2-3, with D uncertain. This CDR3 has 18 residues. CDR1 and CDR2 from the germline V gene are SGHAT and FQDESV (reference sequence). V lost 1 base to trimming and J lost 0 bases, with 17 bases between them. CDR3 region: CASSLVALPHTSTDTQYF. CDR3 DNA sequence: TGTGCCAGCAGCTTAGTGGCCTTACCCCATACTAGCACAGATACGCAGTATTTT.

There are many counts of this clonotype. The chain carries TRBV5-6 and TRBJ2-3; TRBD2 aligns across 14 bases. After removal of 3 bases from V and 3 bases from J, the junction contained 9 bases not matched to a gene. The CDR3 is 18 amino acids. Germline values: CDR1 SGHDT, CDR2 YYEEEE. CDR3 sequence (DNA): TGTGCCAGCAGCTATGGGACTAGCGGGAGTAGGAGGACAGATACGCAGTATTTT. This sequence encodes CASSYGTSGSRRTDTQYF.

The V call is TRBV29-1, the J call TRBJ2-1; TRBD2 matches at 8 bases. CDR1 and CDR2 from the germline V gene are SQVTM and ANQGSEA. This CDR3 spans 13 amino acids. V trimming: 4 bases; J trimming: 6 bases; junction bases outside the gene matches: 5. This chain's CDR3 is CSVGGGQVNEQFF. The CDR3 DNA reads TGCAGCGTTGGCGGGGGGCAGGTCAATGAGCAGTTCTTC.